Listed below are T cell receptor beta chains from one sample, sequenced in a study of blood T cell repertoires in COVID-19. Repertoires were generated with immunoSEQ multiplex PCR, while TCRdb's copy carries only in-frame clones and drops some. This sample has 150,000 to 200,000 clones, with about 86% found just once. The specimen was peripheral blood. The receptors were sampled from a human donor with acute or convalescent COVID-19. The donor label of this sample is uncertain. CDR3s include the opening cysteine and the closing phenylalanine or tryptophan. A D gene is named only where the DNA matches it firmly. Clone size is not always given. Where it is, it says once, few, many or a class for expanded clones.

size: .; D: TRBD1; J: TRBJ2-2; V: TRBV18; DNA: TGTGCCAGCTCACCCGGACAGGGGGACACCGGGGAGCTGTTTTTT; CDR3: CASSPGQGDTGELFF
size: .; D: TRBD2; J: TRBJ2-7; V: TRBV30; DNA: TGTGCCTGGGCGGGACTAGCGGGTGGCTACGAGCAGTACTTC; CDR3: CAWAGLAGGYEQYF
size: .; D: .; J: TRBJ1-2; V: TRBV5-8; DNA: TGTGCCAGCAGCTTGATGAGGGGCTACACCTTC; CDR3: CASSLMRGYTF
size: .; D: .; J: TRBJ1-2; V: TRBV2; DNA: TGTGCCAGCCTTCCTGACAGAGTTTCCTATGGCTACACCTTC; CDR3: CASLPDRVSYGYTF
size: .; D: .; J: TRBJ1-3; V: TRBV29-1; DNA: TGCAGCGTTGGTGGGACACCAGGAAACACCATATATTTT; CDR3: CSVGGTPGNTIYF
size: .; D: TRBD1; J: TRBJ1-3; V: TRBV5-1; DNA: TGCGCCAGCAGCGCCGGGACAGATGGAAACACCATATATTTT; CDR3: CASSAGTDGNTIYF
size: few; D: .; J: TRBJ2-7; V: TRBV3-1/TRBV3-2; DNA: TGTGCCAGCAGCCAAGGCAGGGGATTGGAGCAGTACTTC; CDR3: CASSQGRGLEQYF
size: .; D: .; J: TRBJ2-1; V: TRBV30; DNA: TGTGCCTGGAGTGTCCTTAGTTATAATGAGCAGTTCTTC; CDR3: CAWSVLSYNEQFF
size: few; D: TRBD1; J: TRBJ2-3; V: TRBV5-8; DNA: TGTGCCAGCAGTTACCAGGGGGCTACAACAGATACGCAGTATTTT; CDR3: CASSYQGATTDTQYF
size: .; D: TRBD1; J: TRBJ1-5; V: TRBV4-1; DNA: TGCGCCAGCAGCCAAGCCTTGACAGGGAATCAGCCCCAGCATTTT; CDR3: CASSQALTGNQPQHF
size: few; D: .; J: TRBJ1-2; V: TRBV19; DNA: TGTGCCAGTAGTAAAGACCCCGGGACAAAAATTTATGGCTACACCTTC; CDR3: CASSKDPGTKIYGYTF
size: .; D: .; J: TRBJ1-1; V: TRBV7-2; DNA: TGTGCCAGCAGCTTATACAGGGATACTGAAGCTTTCTTT; CDR3: CASSLYRDTEAFF
size: .; D: .; J: TRBJ2-7; V: TRBV3-1/TRBV3-2; DNA: TGTGCCAGCAGCCTGACAGGAGCCCTCTACGAGCAGTACTTC; CDR3: CASSLTGALYEQYF
size: .; D: TRBD2; J: TRBJ2-3; V: TRBV30; DNA: TGTGCCTGGAGTGTACTCCTAGCGGGGGGCCGGCAGGTCACAGATACGCAGTATTTT; CDR3: CAWSVLLAGGRQVTDTQYF
size: .; D: TRBD2; J: TRBJ2-3; V: TRBV11-1; DNA: TGTGCCAGCAGCTTCCCAGCGGGGGGCACAGATACGCAGTATTTT; CDR3: CASSFPAGGTDTQYF
size: .; D: TRBD1; J: TRBJ2-3; V: TRBV19; DNA: TGTGCCAGTAGTATAGGGTTAGGGGGCTGGACAGATACGCAGTATTTT; CDR3: CASSIGLGGWTDTQYF
size: .; D: TRBD1; J: TRBJ2-1; V: TRBV5-1; DNA: TGCGCCAGCAGCCCAGTTCCGGGACAGGGTGATGAGCAGTTCTTC; CDR3: CASSPVPGQGDEQFF
size: .; D: .; J: TRBJ2-2; V: TRBV5-1; DNA: TGCGCCAGCAGCTTGGAAGGGACATATAACACCGGGGAGCTGTTTTTT; CDR3: CASSLEGTYNTGELFF
size: .; D: TRBD1; J: TRBJ2-3; V: TRBV10-2; DNA: TGCGCCAGCCTTTCGACAGGGATAACAGATACGCAGTATTTT; CDR3: CASLSTGITDTQYF
size: .; D: .; J: TRBJ2-6; V: TRBV20-1; DNA: TGCAGTGCTAGTGCAGGGGCCCGCTCTGGGGCCAACGTCCTGACTTTC; CDR3: CSASAGARSGANVLTF
size: .; D: .; J: TRBJ1-1; V: TRBV6-5; DNA: TGTGCCAGCAGTCGTACAGGGTTGGACACTGAAGCTTTCTTT; CDR3: CASSRTGLDTEAFF
size: .; D: TRBD1; J: TRBJ2-3; V: TRBV18; DNA: TGTGCCAGCTCTTCCGGACAGGGGGGCAGGACGCAGTATTTT; CDR3: CASSSGQGGRTQYF
size: once; D: .; J: TRBJ1-5; V: TRBV12-3/TRBV12-4; DNA: TGTGCCAGCAGCCTAGATCTCAATCAGCCCCAGCATTTT; CDR3: CASSLDLNQPQHF
size: .; D: .; J: TRBJ1-6; V: TRBV19; DNA: TGTGCCAGTAGTTCCAGTGGAAGCGATAATTCACCCCTCCACTTT; CDR3: CASSSSGSDNSPLHF
size: .; D: .; J: TRBJ2-3; V: TRBV19; DNA: TGTGCCAGCCGTGGTCATTCAGCGGGCACAGATACGCAGTATTTT; CDR3: CASRGHSAGTDTQYF
size: .; D: .; J: TRBJ2-1; V: TRBV11-2; DNA: TGTGCCAGCAGCCCTGGACAGCCATCGGGGGGTGAGCAGTTCTTC; CDR3: CASSPGQPSGGEQFF
size: .; D: .; J: TRBJ2-3; V: TRBV5-4; DNA: TGTGCCAGCAGCATTGCGGGTACGCAGTATTTT; CDR3: CASSIAGTQYF
size: .; D: TRBD1; J: TRBJ1-5; V: TRBV6-6; DNA: TGTGCCAGCAGTCAACAGGGGTTGAGCAATCAGCCCCAGCATTTT; CDR3: CASSQQGLSNQPQHF
size: .; D: .; J: TRBJ2-7; V: TRBV1; DNA: TGCACCAGCAGCCAAGGGGGAACGGGGACTAGCGGAGAGAGCTCCTACGAGCAGTACTTC; CDR3: CTSSQGGTGTSGESSYEQYF
size: many; D: TRBD1; J: TRBJ1-5; V: TRBV7-8; DNA: TGTGCCAGCAGCTTACCCGGGACAGGCAATCAGCCCCAGCATTTT; CDR3: CASSLPGTGNQPQHF
size: .; D: .; J: TRBJ1-6; V: TRBV30; DNA: TGTGCCTGGAGCCCCATCTCCTATAATTCACCCCTCCACTTT; CDR3: CAWSPISYNSPLHF
size: .; D: .; J: TRBJ2-5; V: TRBV15; DNA: TGTGCCACCAGCACCCGAGGAGGGACCCAAGAGACCCAGTACTTC; CDR3: CATSTRGGTQETQYF
size: .; D: TRBD1; J: TRBJ1-2; V: TRBV18; DNA: TGTGCCAGCTCATCCCGGGACAGCTATGGCTACACCTTC; CDR3: CASSSRDSYGYTF
size: .; D: .; J: TRBJ2-7; V: TRBV2; DNA: TGTGCCAGCAGTTCCCAGGTCCCCTACGAGCAGTACTTC; CDR3: CASSSQVPYEQYF
size: .; D: TRBD1; J: TRBJ1-1; V: TRBV7-9; DNA: TGTGCCAGCAGCCCCGGACAGGGTAACGCTGAAGCTTTCTTT; CDR3: CASSPGQGNAEAFF
size: .; D: TRBD1; J: TRBJ1-5; V: TRBV12-3/TRBV12-4; DNA: TGTGCCAGCAGTTCGACAGGGGTTCAGCCCCAGCATTTT; CDR3: CASSSTGVQPQHF
size: .; D: .; J: TRBJ1-5; V: TRBV4-2; DNA: TGTGCCAGCAGCCAAGGACTCAATCAGCCCCAGCATTTT; CDR3: CASSQGLNQPQHF
size: .; D: .; J: TRBJ1-1; V: TRBV19; DNA: TGTGCCAGTAGTATCGAGGGGGAACTCACTGAAGCTTTCTTT; CDR3: CASSIEGELTEAFF
size: .; D: .; J: TRBJ2-1; V: TRBV5-5; DNA: TGTGCCAGCAGCTTTCAGGACAGCTACAATGAGCAGTTCTTC; CDR3: CASSFQDSYNEQFF
size: few; D: TRBD1; J: TRBJ1-2; V: TRBV28; DNA: TGTGCCAGCAGTTTAGCCCAGGGGGTCGGAAAGGATGGCTACACCTTC; CDR3: CASSLAQGVGKDGYTF
size: .; D: .; J: TRBJ2-5; V: TRBV19; DNA: TGTGCCAGCACGGGACTCCAAGGGACCCAGTACTTC; CDR3: CASTGLQGTQYF
size: .; D: TRBD1; J: TRBJ2-1; V: TRBV29-1; DNA: TGCAGCGTTTACGGCCTCGGACAGGGCTACAATGAGCAGTTCTTC; CDR3: CSVYGLGQGYNEQFF
size: .; D: TRBD1; J: TRBJ2-2; V: TRBV14; DNA: TGTGCCAGCAGCCGGTTAGGACAGGGCGACGGGGAGCTGTTTTTT; CDR3: CASSRLGQGDGELFF
size: .; D: TRBD1; J: TRBJ2-7; V: TRBV3-1/TRBV3-2; DNA: TGTGCCAGCAGCCCGTGGACAGGGGAGGGCTACGAGCAGTACTTC; CDR3: CASSPWTGEGYEQYF
size: .; D: .; J: TRBJ2-5; V: TRBV5-4; DNA: TGTGCCAGCAGCGTAGGGGCTGAAGAGACCCAGTACTTC; CDR3: CASSVGAEETQYF
size: .; D: TRBD2; J: TRBJ2-1; V: TRBV7-8; DNA: TGTGCCAGCAGCTTAGCGGAGCCTAGCGGATACAATGAGCAGTTCTTC; CDR3: CASSLAEPSGYNEQFF
size: .; D: .; J: TRBJ1-3; V: TRBV11-3; DNA: TGTGCCAGCAGCGAAGGACAGTCGTCGGACACCATATATTTT; CDR3: CASSEGQSSDTIYF
size: .; D: .; J: TRBJ2-5; V: TRBV9; DNA: TGTGCCAGCAGCGTAGCTACAGGGACGGTTCAAGAGACCCAGTACTTC; CDR3: CASSVATGTVQETQYF
size: .; D: .; J: TRBJ2-5; V: TRBV5-6; DNA: TGTGCCAGCAGCTTGGGACGAGGAGAGACCCAGTACTTC; CDR3: CASSLGRGETQYF
size: .; D: TRBD1; J: TRBJ2-2; V: TRBV6-5; DNA: TGTGCCAGCAGCCCCCCCGGGACAGGGGGTCTGTTTTTT; CDR3: CASSPPGTGGLFF
size: .; D: .; J: TRBJ1-1; V: TRBV18; DNA: TGTGCCAGCTCACCACGAGTAACAGGGGAAGCTTTCTTT; CDR3: CASSPRVTGEAFF
size: .; D: TRBD1; J: TRBJ2-1; V: TRBV5-5; DNA: TGTGCCAGCAGCTTGCGACGGGACAGGGGGCTTGGTGAGCAGTTCTTC; CDR3: CASSLRRDRGLGEQFF
size: once; D: TRBD1; J: TRBJ2-2; V: TRBV30; DNA: TGTGCCTGGAGCGGGACAGGGCCCGGGGAGCTGTTTTTT; CDR3: CAWSGTGPGELFF
size: .; D: TRBD1; J: TRBJ1-1; V: TRBV11-2; DNA: TGTGCCAGCAGCCGCGGACAGGGGGCTTCTGAAGCTTTCTTT; CDR3: CASSRGQGASEAFF
size: .; D: TRBD1; J: TRBJ1-3; V: TRBV4-1; DNA: TGCGCCAGCAGCCAAGCTCGGACAGGGCGTACCGGAAACACCATATATTTT; CDR3: CASSQARTGRTGNTIYF